This TCR beta chain originates from a study of cytomegalovirus exposure and HLA in healthy donors. Whole-study context: One earlier analysis, a look at about 179 million T cells, found some 120 million unique TCR beta sequences.

PCR employed 60 Vbeta and 13 Jbeta primers. The protocol was immunoSEQ multiplex PCR, while the TCRdb copy is restricted to in-frame clones and leaves out a portion. The table has over 85,000 clones, approximately 80% seen once. For this clone: Its specificity is unknown. One end of the junction is discordant with germline, which a read error may explain.

Study-wide results and limits: Relative to equally common others, HLA-associated TCR beta chains showed greater clonal expansion in a later analysis. Most TCR sequences showed up rarely, but some public TCRs showed up in many donors.

The sample consisted of PBMCs. This clonotype was obtained from a man aged 25-40 years in good health and CMV-seropositive.

Written as DNA, the CDR3 is TGCAGCGTAGAAGAGGGACATGTTGGGGCCGAGCAGTACTTC. It codes for CSVEEGHVGAEQYF. V is TRBV29-1 and J is TRBJ2-7, with D perhaps TRBD1 (6 bases). Germline V gives CDR1 SQVTM, CDR2 ANQGSEA. The CDR3 loop spans 14 amino acids.